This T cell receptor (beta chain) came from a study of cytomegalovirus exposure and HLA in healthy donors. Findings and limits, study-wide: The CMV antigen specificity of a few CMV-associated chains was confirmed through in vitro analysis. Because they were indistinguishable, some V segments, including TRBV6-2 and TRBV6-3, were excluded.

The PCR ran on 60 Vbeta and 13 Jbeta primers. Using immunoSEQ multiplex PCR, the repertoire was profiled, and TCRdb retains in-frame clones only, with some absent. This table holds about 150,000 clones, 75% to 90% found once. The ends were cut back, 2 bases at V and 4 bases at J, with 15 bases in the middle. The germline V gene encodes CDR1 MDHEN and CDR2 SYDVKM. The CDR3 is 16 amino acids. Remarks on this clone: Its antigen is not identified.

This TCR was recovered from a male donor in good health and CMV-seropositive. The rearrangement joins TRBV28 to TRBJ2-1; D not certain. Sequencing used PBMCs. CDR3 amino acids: CASSLTLVLGYNEQFF. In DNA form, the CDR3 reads TGTGCCAGCAGTTTAACTCTAGTTTTGGGTTACAATGAGCAGTTCTTC.